This TCR beta chain was sequenced in a study of T cells in Graves' hyperthyroidism and ophthalmopathy. Study summary: Peripheral blood was taken when the disease was first diagnosed, before any treatment began.

The CDR3 has 16 residues. Germline CDR1 reads SEHNR; CDR2 reads FQNEAQ (reference sequence). After removal of 4 bases from V and 4 bases from J, the junction contained 8 bases not matched to a gene. Graves' hyperthyroidism without ophthalmopathy progression within 18 months was termed stable. Patients aged 18 to 65 had newly diagnosed hyperthyroidism of under 2 months' duration. Patients were excluded for uncontrolled infection, other autoimmune disease, pregnancy or lactation. Regions amplified from RNA transcripts were the TCR beta CDR3 regions. In the first-round RT-PCR of the TCR CDR3, the HTBI primer set was used. TCRdb passed the multiplex PCR reads through MiXCR, listing each CDR3 protein once. The table shows hundreds of thousands of distinct CDR3 sequences, with 35% to 45% occurring only once.

The sequenced sample was blood. The receptor comes from a man younger than 35 with Graves' hyperthyroidism. The rearrangement links TRBV7-9 to TRBJ2-5, with 11 bases lining up with TRBD2. The CDR3 reads CASSYPTSGVAETQYF. The CDR3 DNA is TGTGCCAGCAGCTACCCGACTAGCGGGGTTGCAGAGACCCAGTACTTC.